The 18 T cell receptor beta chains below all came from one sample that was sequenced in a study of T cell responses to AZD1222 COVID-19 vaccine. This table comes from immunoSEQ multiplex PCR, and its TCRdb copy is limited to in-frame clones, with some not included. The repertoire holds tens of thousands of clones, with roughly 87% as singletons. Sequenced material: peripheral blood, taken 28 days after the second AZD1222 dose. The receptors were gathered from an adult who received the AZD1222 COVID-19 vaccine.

The chain's CDR3 is CASSPPTTYMNTEAFF. The CDR3 DNA reads TGTGCCAGCTCACCACCAACAACCTACATGAACACTGAAGCTTTCTTT. The chain combines TRBV18 with TRBJ1-1; the D is unclear. Deletions cut 0 bases from V and 0 bases from J, with 11 bases between. Germline loops: CDR1 KGHSH, CDR2 LQKENI. This CDR3 is 16 amino acids long.

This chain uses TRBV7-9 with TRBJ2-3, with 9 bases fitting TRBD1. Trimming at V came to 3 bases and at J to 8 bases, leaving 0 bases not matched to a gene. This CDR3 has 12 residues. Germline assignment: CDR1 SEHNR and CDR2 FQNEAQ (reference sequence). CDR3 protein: CASSLTGGTQYF. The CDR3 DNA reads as TGTGCCAGCAGCTTGACAGGGGGTACGCAGTATTTT. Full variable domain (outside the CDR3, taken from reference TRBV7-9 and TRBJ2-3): DTGVSQNPRHKITKRGQNVTFRCDPISEHNRLYWYRQTLGQGPEFLTYFQNEAQLEKSRLLSDRFSAERPKGSFSTLEIQRTEQGDSAMYLCASSLTGGTQYFGPGTRLTVL.

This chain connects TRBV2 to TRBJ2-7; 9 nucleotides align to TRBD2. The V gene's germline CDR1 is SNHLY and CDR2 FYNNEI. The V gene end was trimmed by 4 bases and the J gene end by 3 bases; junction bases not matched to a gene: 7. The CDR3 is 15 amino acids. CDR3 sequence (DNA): TGTGCCAGCAGTGCCCCCAGCGGGAGGCTCTACGAGCAGTACGTC. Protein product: CASSAPSGRLYEQYV.

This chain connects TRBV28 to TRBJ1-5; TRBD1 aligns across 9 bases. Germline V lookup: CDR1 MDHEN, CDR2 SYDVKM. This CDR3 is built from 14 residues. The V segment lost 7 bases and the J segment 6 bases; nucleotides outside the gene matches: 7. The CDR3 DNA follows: TGTGCCAGCACCGAGACAGGGGGGGTTCAGCCCCAGCATTTT. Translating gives CASTETGGVQPQHF.

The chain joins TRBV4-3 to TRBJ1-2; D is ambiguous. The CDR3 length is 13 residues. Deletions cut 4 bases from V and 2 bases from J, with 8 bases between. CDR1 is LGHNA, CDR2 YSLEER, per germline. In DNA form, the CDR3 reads TGCGCCAGCAGCCGGGATGGAAACTATGGCTACACCTTC. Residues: CASSRDGNYGYTF.

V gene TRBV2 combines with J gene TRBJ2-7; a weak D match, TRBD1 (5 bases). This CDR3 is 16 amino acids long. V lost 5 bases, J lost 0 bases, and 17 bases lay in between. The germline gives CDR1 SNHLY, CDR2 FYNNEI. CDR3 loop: CASSLATGTLSYEQYF. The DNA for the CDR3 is TGTGCCAGCAGTCTCGCAACAGGTACCCTCTCCTACGAGCAGTACTTC.

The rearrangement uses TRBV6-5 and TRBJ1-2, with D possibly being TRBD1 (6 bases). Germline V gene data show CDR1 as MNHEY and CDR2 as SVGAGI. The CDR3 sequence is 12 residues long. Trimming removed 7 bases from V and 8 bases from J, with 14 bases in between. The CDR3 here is CASTQDSKGYTF. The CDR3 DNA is TGTGCCAGCACCCAGGACAGCAAAGGCTACACCTTC.

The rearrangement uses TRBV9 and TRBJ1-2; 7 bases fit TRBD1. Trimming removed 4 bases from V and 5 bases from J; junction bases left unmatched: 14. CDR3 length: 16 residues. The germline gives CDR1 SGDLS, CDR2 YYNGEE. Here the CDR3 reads CASSPFDRASKYGYTF. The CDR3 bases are TGTGCCAGCAGCCCCTTCGACAGGGCCTCCAAATATGGCTACACCTTC.

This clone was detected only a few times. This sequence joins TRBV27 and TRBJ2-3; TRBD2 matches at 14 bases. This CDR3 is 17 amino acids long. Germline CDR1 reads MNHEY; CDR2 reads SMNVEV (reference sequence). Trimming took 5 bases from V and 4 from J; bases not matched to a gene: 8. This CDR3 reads CASSARLAGGPADTQYF. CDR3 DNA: TGTGCCAGCAGTGCGAGACTAGCGGGGGGGCCGGCAGATACGCAGTATTTT.

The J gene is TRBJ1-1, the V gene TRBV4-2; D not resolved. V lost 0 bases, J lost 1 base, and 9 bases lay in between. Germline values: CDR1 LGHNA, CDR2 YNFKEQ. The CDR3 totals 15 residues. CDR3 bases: TGTGCCAGCAGCCAAGATCGTTCCACGAACACTGAAGCTTTCTTT. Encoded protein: CASSQDRSTNTEAFF.

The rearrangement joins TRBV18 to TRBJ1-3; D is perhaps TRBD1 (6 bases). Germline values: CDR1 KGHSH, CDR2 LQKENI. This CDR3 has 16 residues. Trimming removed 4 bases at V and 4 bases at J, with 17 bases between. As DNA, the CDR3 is TGTGCCAGCTCACGGACAGTGGGGGCGGTCGGAAACACCATATATTTT. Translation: CASSRTVGAVGNTIYF.

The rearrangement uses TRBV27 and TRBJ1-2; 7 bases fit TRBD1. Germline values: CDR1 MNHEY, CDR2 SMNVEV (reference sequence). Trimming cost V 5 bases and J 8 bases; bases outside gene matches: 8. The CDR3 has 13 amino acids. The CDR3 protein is CASSPNPGGGYTF. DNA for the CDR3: TGTGCCAGCAGTCCCAATCCAGGGGGAGGCTACACCTTC.

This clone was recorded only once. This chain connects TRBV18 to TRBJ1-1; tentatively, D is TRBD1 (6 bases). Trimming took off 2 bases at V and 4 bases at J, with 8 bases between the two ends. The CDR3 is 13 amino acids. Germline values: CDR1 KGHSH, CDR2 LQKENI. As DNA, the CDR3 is TGTGCCAGCTCACCAAAAGGGGGCACTGAAGCTTTCTTT. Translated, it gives CASSPKGGTEAFF.

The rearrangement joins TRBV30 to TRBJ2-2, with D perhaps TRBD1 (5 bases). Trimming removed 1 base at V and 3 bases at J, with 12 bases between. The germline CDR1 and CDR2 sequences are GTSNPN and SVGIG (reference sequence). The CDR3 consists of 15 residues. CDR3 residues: CAWSGARAHTGELFF. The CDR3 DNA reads TGTGCCTGGAGTGGGGCCAGGGCGCACACCGGGGAGCTGTTTTTT.

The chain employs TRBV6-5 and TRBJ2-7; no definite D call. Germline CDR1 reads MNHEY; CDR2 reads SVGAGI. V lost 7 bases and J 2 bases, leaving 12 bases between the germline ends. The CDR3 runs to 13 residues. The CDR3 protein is CASTLGGAYEQYV. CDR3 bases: TGTGCCAGCACTTTGGGTGGGGCCTACGAGCAGTACGTC.

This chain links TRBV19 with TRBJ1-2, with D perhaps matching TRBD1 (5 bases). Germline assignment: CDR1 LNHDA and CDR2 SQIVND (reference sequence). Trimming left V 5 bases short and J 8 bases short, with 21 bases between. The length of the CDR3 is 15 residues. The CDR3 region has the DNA TGTGCCAGTAGTTTCCAGGCGGGGGTTGTCTCAGGCTACACCTTC. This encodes CASSFQAGVVSGYTF.

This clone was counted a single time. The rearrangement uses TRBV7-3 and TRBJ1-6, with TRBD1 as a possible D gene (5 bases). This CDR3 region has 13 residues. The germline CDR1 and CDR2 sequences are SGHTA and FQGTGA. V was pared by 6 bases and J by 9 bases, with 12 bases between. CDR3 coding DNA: TGTGCCAGCAGTTATAGCAGGGTTTCACCCCTCCACTTT. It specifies CASSYSRVSPLHF.

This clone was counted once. In DNA, the CDR3 is TGTGCCAGCAGCCTCACCTTGGACAGATTTCATGAAAAACTGTTTTTT. Amino acids: CASSLTLDRFHEKLFF. This chain links TRBV7-6 with TRBJ1-4, with D possibly TRBD1 on 6 matching bases. Germline V gives CDR1 SGHVS, CDR2 FNYEAQ. The V and J ends lost 5 bases and 6 bases respectively, with 19 bases between them. The CDR3 sequence is 16 residues long.